Sequencing of this TCR beta chain was carried out in a study of cytomegalovirus exposure and HLA in healthy donors. Study-wide context: An early data release held approximately 80 million unique TCRs from HLA-typed donors. Study observations and caveats: Compared with the roughly 700-donor mean, an Asian-associated ancestry cluster reportedly had fewer N-insertions, according to a later analysis. When a later analysis compared HLA-associated TCR beta chains with equally common others, the HLA-associated chains turned out to be more clonally expanded and to have lower generation probabilities. One variant, a missense change in DCLRE1C, was linked in a later analysis to TCR beta V- and J-gene trimming.

CDR3 length: 14 residues. Germline V gives CDR1 SQVTM, CDR2 ANQGSEA. Trimming shortened V by 7 bases and J by 4 bases, and 16 bases separated the two germline ends. In the PCR, 60 Vbeta and 13 Jbeta primers were used. Produced via immunoSEQ multiplex PCR; TCRdb's table is partial and in-frame only. The sample contains about 190,000 clones, 77% of which appear only once. A remark on this clone: Antigen: not known.

The sample comprised PBMCs. The chain has TRBV29-1 and TRBJ2-2; possible D gene TRBD1, 7 bases. This sequence originates from a woman in her twenties or thirties in good health and CMV-seropositive. CDR3 residues: CSGTGARGTGELFF. CDR3 DNA sequence: TGCAGCGGAACAGGGGCGCGGGGCACCGGGGAGCTGTTTTTT.